These T cell receptor beta chains were read from a single sample in a study of cytomegalovirus exposure and HLA in healthy donors. Profiled with immunoSEQ multiplex PCR; TCRdb holds only in-frame clones, not every one. The data show fewer than 250,000 clones, approximately 85% seen once. The sequenced sample consisted of PBMCs. These receptors all come from a young man in good health and CMV-seronegative. CDR3s include the opening cysteine and the closing phenylalanine or tryptophan. D genes are given only for firm matches. Where a row states a size, it is once, few, many or the class of an expanded clone; other rows omit it.

size: once
J: TRBJ2-7
length: 15
D: TRBD2
V: TRBV15
CDR3: CATSRESGSSYEQYF
DNA: TGTGCCACCAGCAGAGAAAGCGGGAGCTCCTACGAGCAGTACTTC

size: -
J: TRBJ2-7
length: 15
D: TRBD1
V: TRBV11-2
CDR3: CASSPDRGNLYEQYF
DNA: TGTGCCAGCAGCCCGGACAGGGGTAACCTTTACGAGCAGTACTTC

size: -
J: TRBJ2-5
length: 18
D: -
V: TRBV5-6
CDR3: CASSLRLDGRRTQETQYF
DNA: TGTGCCAGCAGCTTGCGGCTAGATGGAAGGAGGACTCAAGAGACCCAGTACTTC

size: -
J: TRBJ2-3
length: 16
D: TRBD2
V: TRBV7-2
CDR3: CASSPGLAGGTDTQYF
DNA: TGTGCCAGCAGCCCGGGACTAGCGGGAGGGACAGATACGCAGTATTTT

size: -
J: TRBJ2-1
length: 16
D: TRBD2
V: TRBV28
CDR3: CASSYSLAGGPGEQFF
DNA: TGTGCCAGCAGTTACTCGTTAGCGGGAGGGCCGGGTGAGCAGTTCTTC

size: -
J: TRBJ2-5
length: 14
D: -
V: TRBV28
CDR3: CASSLAGQWETQYF
DNA: TGTGCCAGCAGTTTGGCTGGACAGTGGGAGACCCAGTACTTC

size: -
J: TRBJ2-1
length: 12
D: -
V: TRBV6-5
CDR3: CASSRERNEQFF
DNA: TGTGCCAGCAGCCGGGAGCGAAATGAGCAGTTCTTC

size: -
J: TRBJ1-3
length: 15
D: TRBD1
V: TRBV10-3
CDR3: CATFGTGDSGNTIYF
DNA: TGTGCCACCTTCGGGACAGGAGACTCTGGAAACACCATATATTTT

size: -
J: TRBJ2-1
length: 14
D: TRBD2
V: TRBV5-1
CDR3: CASSPGLATDEQFF
DNA: TGCGCCAGCAGCCCGGGACTAGCGACAGATGAGCAGTTCTTC

size: -
J: TRBJ1-5
length: 15
D: TRBD1
V: TRBV2
CDR3: CASSGQGARGQPQHF
DNA: TGTGCCAGCAGCGGACAGGGGGCGCGTGGCCAGCCCCAGCATTTT

size: -
J: TRBJ1-6
length: 14
D: -
V: TRBV10-1
CDR3: CATEDSECISPLHF
DNA: TGCGCCACCGAGGATTCCGAGTGTATCTCACCCCTCCACTTT

size: -
J: TRBJ2-7
length: 13
D: -
V: TRBV5-6
CDR3: CASSLVRVYEQYF
DNA: TGTGCCAGCAGCTTGGTCAGGGTCTACGAGCAGTACTTC

size: -
J: TRBJ1-1
length: 19
D: -
V: TRBV28
CDR3: CASSFSGLTREQGDTEAFF
DNA: TGTGCCAGCAGTTTTTCGGGCCTCACCCGCGAACAGGGAGACACTGAAGCTTTCTTT

size: -
J: TRBJ2-5
length: 15
D: TRBD1
V: TRBV7-8
CDR3: CASRLARTGEETQYF
DNA: TGTGCCAGCAGGCTCGCCCGGACAGGGGAAGAGACCCAGTACTTC

size: -
J: TRBJ1-2
length: 12
D: TRBD1
V: TRBV19
CDR3: CASGQGWYGYTF
DNA: TGTGCCAGTGGACAGGGTTGGTATGGCTACACCTTC

size: -
J: TRBJ2-7
length: 13
D: -
V: TRBV4-3
CDR3: CASSPSRGDEQYF
DNA: TGCGCCAGCAGCCCATCCAGGGGCGACGAGCAGTACTTC

size: -
J: TRBJ1-1
length: 14
D: -
V: TRBV27
CDR3: CASSPHREDTEAFF
DNA: TGTGCCAGCAGTCCCCATAGGGAGGACACTGAAGCTTTCTTT

size: few
J: TRBJ2-1
length: 19
D: TRBD2
V: TRBV7-9
CDR3: CSSSHGTSGGLSSYNEQFF
DNA: TGTTCCAGCAGCCACGGGACTAGCGGGGGCTTGAGCTCCTACAATGAGCAGTTCTTC

size: -
J: TRBJ1-1
length: 11
D: TRBD1
V: TRBV19
CDR3: CASSTTGKAFF
DNA: TGTGCCAGTAGTACGACAGGGAAAGCTTTCTTT

size: -
J: TRBJ1-2
length: 15
D: -
V: TRBV13
CDR3: CASSLYRRGSPGYTF
DNA: TGTGCCAGCAGCCTCTACCGCCGTGGTAGCCCTGGCTACACCTTC

size: -
J: TRBJ2-1
length: 14
D: -
V: TRBV2
CDR3: CAITQQGMVNEQFF
DNA: TGTGCCATAACCCAACAGGGAATGGTGAATGAGCAGTTCTTC

size: few
J: TRBJ1-1
length: 14
D: -
V: TRBV7-9
CDR3: CASSRTGKNTEAFF
DNA: TGTGCCAGCAGTCGAACAGGGAAGAACACTGAAGCTTTCTTT

size: few
J: TRBJ2-7
length: 14
D: -
V: TRBV4-1
CDR3: CASSQELGYYEQYF
DNA: TGCGCCAGCAGCCAAGAACTAGGTTACTACGAGCAGTACTTC

size: -
J: TRBJ2-5
length: 18
D: TRBD1
V: TRBV5-4
CDR3: CASSYNPRVWDREETQYF
DNA: TGTGCCAGCAGCTACAACCCCCGCGTTTGGGACAGGGAAGAGACCCAGTACTTC

size: once
J: TRBJ2-1
length: 13
D: -
V: TRBV19
CDR3: CASSISGPNEQFF
DNA: TGTGCCAGTAGTATCTCTGGGCCCAATGAGCAGTTCTTC

size: few
J: TRBJ1-2
length: 14
D: -
V: TRBV10-3
CDR3: CATRGSGPDYGYTF
DNA: TGTGCCACACGGGGTAGCGGGCCGGACTATGGCTACACCTTC

size: -
J: TRBJ2-4
length: 14
D: -
V: TRBV28
CDR3: CASSFRFGKNIQYF
DNA: TGTGCCAGCAGTTTCAGGTTTGGCAAAAACATTCAGTACTTC

size: -
J: TRBJ1-5
length: 15
D: -
V: TRBV4-2
CDR3: CASSQDKGANQPQHF
DNA: TGTGCCAGCAGCCAAGATAAAGGGGCCAATCAGCCCCAGCATTTT

size: -
J: TRBJ1-1
length: 13
D: -
V: TRBV6-5
CDR3: CASSYGGGTEAFF
DNA: TGTGCCAGCAGCTACGGGGGAGGCACTGAAGCTTTCTTT

size: -
J: TRBJ1-4
length: 14
D: -
V: TRBV7-2
CDR3: CASSSDRRVEKLFF
DNA: TGTGCCAGCAGCTCGGACAGACGCGTTGAAAAACTGTTTTTT

size: -
J: TRBJ1-2
length: 15
D: TRBD1
V: TRBV4-3
CDR3: CASSRKGQLDRSYTF
DNA: TGCGCCAGCAGCCGAAAGGGACAGCTGGATCGATCTTACACCTTC

size: -
J: TRBJ2-1
length: 17
D: TRBD2
V: TRBV4-2
CDR3: CASSQDPGRELYNEQFF
DNA: TGTGCCAGCAGCCAAGATCCGGGGCGGGAGCTCTACAATGAGCAGTTCTTC

size: -
J: TRBJ1-2
length: 14
D: -
V: TRBV5-4
CDR3: CASISLKGGGGYTF
DNA: TGTGCCAGCATTTCTTTGAAGGGAGGCGGAGGCTACACCTTC

size: -
J: TRBJ2-7
length: 11
D: -
V: TRBV6-4
CDR3: CASSDRSKQYF
DNA: TGTGCCAGCAGTGACCGATCTAAGCAGTACTTC

size: -
J: TRBJ1-5
length: 12
D: -
V: TRBV27
CDR3: CASSTNRQPQHF
DNA: TGTGCCAGCAGTACCAATCGGCAGCCCCAGCATTTT

size: -
J: TRBJ2-1
length: 16
D: TRBD1
V: TRBV4-2
CDR3: CASSQAGTGKYNEQFF
DNA: TGTGCCAGCAGCCAAGCCGGGACAGGGAAGTACAATGAGCAGTTCTTC

size: -
J: TRBJ1-6
length: 14
D: -
V: TRBV7-2
CDR3: CASSFGQGNSPLHF
DNA: TGTGCCAGCAGCTTTGGCCAGGGAAATTCACCCCTCCACTTT

size: -
J: TRBJ2-1
length: 17
D: TRBD2
V: TRBV7-2
CDR3: CASSSQGRLAGPNEQFF
DNA: TGTGCCAGCAGCTCCCAAGGAAGACTAGCGGGGCCCAATGAGCAGTTCTTC

size: -
J: TRBJ1-3
length: 15
D: -
V: TRBV7-2
CDR3: CASSAWGNSGNTIYF
DNA: TGTGCCAGCAGCGCGTGGGGCAACTCTGGAAACACCATATATTTT